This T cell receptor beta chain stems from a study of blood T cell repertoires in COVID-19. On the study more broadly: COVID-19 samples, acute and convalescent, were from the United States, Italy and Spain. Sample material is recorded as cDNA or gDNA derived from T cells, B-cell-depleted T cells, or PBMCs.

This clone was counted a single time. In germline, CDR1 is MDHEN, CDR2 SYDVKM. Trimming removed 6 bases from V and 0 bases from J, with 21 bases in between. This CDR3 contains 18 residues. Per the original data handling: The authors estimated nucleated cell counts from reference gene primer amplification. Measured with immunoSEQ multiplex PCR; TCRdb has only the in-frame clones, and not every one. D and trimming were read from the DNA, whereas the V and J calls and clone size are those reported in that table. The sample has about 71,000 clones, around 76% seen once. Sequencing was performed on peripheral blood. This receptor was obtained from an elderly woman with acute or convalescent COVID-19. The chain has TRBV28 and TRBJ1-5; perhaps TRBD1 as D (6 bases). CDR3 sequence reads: CASRPIHRASGSNQPQHF. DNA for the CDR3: TGTGCCAGCAGGCCTATTCACAGGGCCTCCGGTAGCAATCAGCCCCAGCATTTT.